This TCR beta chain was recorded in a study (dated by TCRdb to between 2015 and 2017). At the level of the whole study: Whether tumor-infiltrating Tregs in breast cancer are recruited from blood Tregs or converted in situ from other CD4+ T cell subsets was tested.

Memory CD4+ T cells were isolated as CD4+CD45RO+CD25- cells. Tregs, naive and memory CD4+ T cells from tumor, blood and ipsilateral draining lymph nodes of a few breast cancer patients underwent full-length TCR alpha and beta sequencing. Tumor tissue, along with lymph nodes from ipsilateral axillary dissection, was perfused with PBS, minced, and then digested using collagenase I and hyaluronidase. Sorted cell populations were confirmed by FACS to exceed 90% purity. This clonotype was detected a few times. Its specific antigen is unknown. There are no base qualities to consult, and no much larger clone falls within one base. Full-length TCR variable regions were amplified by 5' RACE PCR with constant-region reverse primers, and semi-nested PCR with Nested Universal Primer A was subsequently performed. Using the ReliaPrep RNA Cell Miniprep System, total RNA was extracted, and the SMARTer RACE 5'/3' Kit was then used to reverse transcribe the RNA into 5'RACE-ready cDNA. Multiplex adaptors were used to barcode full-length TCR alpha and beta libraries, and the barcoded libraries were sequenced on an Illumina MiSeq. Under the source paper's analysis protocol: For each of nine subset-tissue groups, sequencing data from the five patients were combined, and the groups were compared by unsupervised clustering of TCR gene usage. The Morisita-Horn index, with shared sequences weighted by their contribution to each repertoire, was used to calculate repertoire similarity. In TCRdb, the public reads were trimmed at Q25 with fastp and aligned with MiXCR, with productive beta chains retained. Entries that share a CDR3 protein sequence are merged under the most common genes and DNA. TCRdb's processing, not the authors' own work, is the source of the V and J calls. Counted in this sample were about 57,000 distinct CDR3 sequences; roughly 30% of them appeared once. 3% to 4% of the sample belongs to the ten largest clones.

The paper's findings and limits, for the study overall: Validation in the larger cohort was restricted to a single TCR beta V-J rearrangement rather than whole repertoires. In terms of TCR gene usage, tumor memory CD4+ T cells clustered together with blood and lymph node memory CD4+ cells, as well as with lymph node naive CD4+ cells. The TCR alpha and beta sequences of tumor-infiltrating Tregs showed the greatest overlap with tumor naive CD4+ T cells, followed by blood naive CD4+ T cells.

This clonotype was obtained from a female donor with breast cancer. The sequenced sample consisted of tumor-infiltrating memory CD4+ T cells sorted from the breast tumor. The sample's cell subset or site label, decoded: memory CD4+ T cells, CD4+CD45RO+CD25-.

The sequence in DNA is TGCGCCAGCAGCTTGGACAGGCTCAACACCGGGGAGCTGTTTTTT. This encodes CASSLDRLNTGELFF. The chain is encoded by TRBV5-1 joined to TRBJ2-2; the D gene is possibly TRBD1, with 5 bases matching. V is pared back by 0 bases and J by 2 bases, with 8 bases lying between the germline termini. Looking up the germline V gene yields CDR1 SGHRS and CDR2 YFSETQ. Spanning cysteine to phenylalanine, the CDR3 consists of 15 amino acids. Only the CDR3 region is kept as DNA, spanning 45 bases read in frame from base 1.